This T cell receptor beta chain originates from a study of OX40 agonist ivuxolimab in advanced cancers. Turning to the overall study: Ivuxolimab, which targeted the costimulatory receptor OX40 (CD134), was an agonistic, fully human IgG2 monoclonal antibody. Intravenous ivuxolimab was administered to patients every 2 weeks at six dose levels: 0.01, 0.1, 0.3, 1.5, 3 and 10 mg/kg. Of the approximately 50 dose-escalation patients, hepatocellular carcinoma was present in around 20, melanoma in approximately 15, renal cell carcinoma in 9 and head and neck cancer in 9. In the dose-escalation cohort, 82.7% of patients were male, and the mean age was approximately 64 years, with a range of about 20 to 79. Prior anti-PD-1, anti-PD-L1 or anti-CTLA-4 therapy was permitted, and checkpoint inhibitors had been received by roughly 40% of dose-escalation patients. Partial responses were achieved by three dose-escalation patients, of whom one had hepatocellular carcinoma and two had cutaneous melanoma. The point of sequencing TCRbeta in the periphery was to test whether ivuxolimab changed TCR sequence diversity and drove clonal T-cell expansion. The paper describes the monotherapy dose-escalation part (N of about 54 patients) of the phase I trial of ivuxolimab. Study-wide conclusions, independent of this receptor: In the 0.1-3.0 mg/kg groups, partial responders were among the patients with the lowest normalized peripheral clonal expansion, particularly in CD8+ T cells. On average, CD8+ T cells showed more expanded clones than CD4+ T cells after ivuxolimab. Low levels of normalized T-cell clonal expansion were also shown by some nonresponding patients. At doses of 0.1 to 3.0 mg/kg, clonal expansion of both CD4+ and CD8+ blood T cells was observed from baseline to week 6. The antigen specificity of the clonally expanded peripheral T cells was not determined.

With respect to this clone: Its antigen is still unknown. Base qualities are not recorded, but no much larger clone differs from it by a single base.

Trimming removed 4 bases from V and 4 bases from J; the gene matches leave 2 bases unexplained. CDR1 and CDR2 are read off the germline V gene (reference sequence) as MNHNY and SVGAGI. From the cysteine up to the phenylalanine, the CDR3 has a length of 14 residues. The sequence is cut down to CDR3 DNA, 42 bases in frame from base 1. To sequence the TCRbeta CDR3 region, genomic DNA was isolated from the sorted cells. The immunoSEQ Assay was used for sequencing of TCRbeta CDR3 regions. Imported from immuneACCESS, the table was reduced by TCRdb to in-frame sequences with V and J called. These copies leave out some clones; in studies compared against another copy, an unresolved V gene accounts for under half, and the cause of the remainder is not known. The sample includes tens of thousands of clones, with roughly 90% observed a single time. Around 2.5% of the sample comes from the top ten. The trial excluded patients who had a history of autoimmune disease or who were on systemic immunosuppression. In every dose cohort, peripheral blood was drawn for TCR sequencing at baseline, cycle 4 day 1, and cycle 7 day 1. Samples were obtained from an open-label, multicenter, first-in-human phase I dose-escalation trial of ivuxolimab. Adults with locally advanced or metastatic melanoma, renal cell carcinoma, hepatocellular carcinoma or head and neck squamous cell carcinoma were enrolled in the trial. CD4+ and CD8+ T cells were sorted separately from peripheral blood before TCR sequencing.

The sequence is built from TRBV6-6 and TRBJ2-7, with 12 bases in between that match TRBD2. The sample consisted of CD4+ or CD8+ T cells sorted from blood, taken in a trial of the OX40 agonist ivuxolimab. The sequence came from an adult with an advanced solid tumor such as melanoma, head and neck, liver or kidney cancer. The DNA sequence follows: TGTGCCAGCAGTTCCCTAGCGGGAGGGTACGAGCAGTACTTC. This codes for CASSSLAGGYEQYF.